Presented here are 10 T cell receptor beta chains from one specimen sequenced in a study of long-term antiretroviral therapy in people with HIV (dated by TCRdb to between 2021 and 2022). Sequencing of the TRB variable region was done with the immunoSEQ hsTCRB v3.0 assay at survey level resolution. The source is immuneACCESS, and TCRdb retained only in-frame sequences with V and J called. Part of the clones is not carried over; for the studies checked, unresolved V genes explain less than half of this, and the remainder is unexplained. The sample yields approximately 25,000 clones; 85% to 95% were counted once. About 10% of the sample is in the top ten clones. Sequencing was performed on unsorted PBMCs, taken 7.6 years after starting antiretroviral therapy. These receptors were taken from a woman aged 40 to 50 with HIV.

This chain uses TRBV6-5 with TRBJ2-3; TRBD2 might be the D (5 bases). The CDR3 length is 13 residues. V was shortened by 2 bases and J by 6 bases, with 9 bases between the two germline ends. Germline V CDR1 and CDR2: MNHEY, SVGAGI. CDR3 sequence reads: CASSYGSRDTQYF. The CDR3 DNA sequence: TGTGCCAGCAGTTACGGGAGCCGGGATACGCAGTATTTT.

This sequence joins TRBV30 and TRBJ1-4, with D uncertain. V was trimmed by 3 bases and J by 1 base, leaving 6 bases between them. The germline V gene has CDR1 GTSNPN and CDR2 SVGIG (reference sequence). The CDR3 totals 13 residues. The CDR3 spells CAWSPGTNEKLFF. CDR3 DNA sequence: TGTGCCTGGAGCCCGGGAACTAATGAAAAACTGTTTTTT.

The V call is TRBV2, the J call TRBJ2-3; tentative D call: TRBD2 (6 bases). Trimming left V 8 bases short and J 4 bases short, with 19 bases between. This CDR3 has 15 residues. The germline V gene has CDR1 SNHLY and CDR2 FYNNEI. The CDR3 nucleotides read TGTGCCAGCGAGAAAGCTAGCGTCAGCGCAGATACGCAGTATTTT. Translating it yields CASEKASVSADTQYF.

The chain links TRBV7-9 to TRBJ1-6; D remains unclear. CDR1 SEHNR and CDR2 FQNEAQ come from the germline V gene (reference sequence). V lost 3 bases and J 5 bases, leaving 11 bases between the germline ends. This CDR3 is 15 amino acids long. The CDR3 protein is CASSFTRLDNSPLHF. CDR3 sequence (DNA): TGTGCCAGCAGCTTTACGCGTCTCGATAATTCACCCCTCCACTTT.

The chain employs TRBV27 and TRBJ2-1; unclear D gene. The CDR3 totals 13 residues. Trimming took off 0 bases at V and 7 bases at J, with 7 bases between the two ends. The germline V gene has CDR1 MNHEY and CDR2 SMNVEV (reference sequence). The CDR3 reads CASSLSAANEQFF. DNA of the CDR3: TGTGCCAGCAGTTTATCGGCGGCTAATGAGCAGTTCTTC.

The chain carries TRBV30 and TRBJ2-6; 7 positions match TRBD2. The CDR3 has 14 amino acids. V gave up 3 bases and J gave up 1 base; unmatched junction bases: 0. Germline CDR1 and CDR2: GTSNPN and SVGIG (reference sequence). CDR3 loop: CAWRAGSGANVLTF. The CDR3 nucleotides are TGTGCCTGGAGAGCGGGGTCTGGGGCCAACGTCCTGACTTTC.

The chain has TRBV4-3 and TRBJ1-5; 8 bases are a match to TRBD1. CDR1 LGHNA and CDR2 YSLEER come from the germline V gene. The V and J ends lost 0 bases and 5 bases, in that order; junction bases with no gene match: 9. This CDR3 comprises 17 residues. The CDR3 region is CASSQDSPRGLHQPQHF. CDR3 bases: TGCGCCAGCAGCCAAGATAGTCCCAGGGGGCTGCATCAGCCCCAGCATTTT.

This chain connects TRBV5-5 to TRBJ2-5; D may be TRBD2 (5 bases). This CDR3 has 17 residues. The germline V gene encodes CDR1 SGHKS and CDR2 YYEKEE (reference sequence). Trimming cost V 0 bases and J 4 bases, with 19 bases left between them. The CDR3 here is CASSLAPARGRGETQYF. For the CDR3, the DNA is TGTGCCAGCAGCTTGGCTCCAGCCCGGGGTCGGGGAGAGACCCAGTACTTC.

The V gene is TRBV30, the J gene TRBJ1-5; tentative D call: TRBD1 (6 bases). Germline V CDR1 and CDR2: GTSNPN, SVGIG (reference sequence). The V gene lost 0 bases and the J gene lost 4 bases, with 10 bases spanning the gap. The CDR3 spans 14 residues. The DNA of the CDR3 is TGTGCCTGGAGTGTGGGGGGCCGAAATCAGCCCCAGCATTTT. The encoded protein is CAWSVGGRNQPQHF.

V usage is TRBV30 and J usage is TRBJ1-1; D might be TRBD1 (5 bases). This CDR3 contains 11 residues. V lost 2 bases and J lost 8, with 9 bases in between. Germline V gives CDR1 GTSNPN, CDR2 SVGIG (reference sequence). The CDR3: CAWSLRAEAFF. CDR3 bases: TGTGCCTGGAGTCTCAGGGCCGAAGCTTTCTTT.